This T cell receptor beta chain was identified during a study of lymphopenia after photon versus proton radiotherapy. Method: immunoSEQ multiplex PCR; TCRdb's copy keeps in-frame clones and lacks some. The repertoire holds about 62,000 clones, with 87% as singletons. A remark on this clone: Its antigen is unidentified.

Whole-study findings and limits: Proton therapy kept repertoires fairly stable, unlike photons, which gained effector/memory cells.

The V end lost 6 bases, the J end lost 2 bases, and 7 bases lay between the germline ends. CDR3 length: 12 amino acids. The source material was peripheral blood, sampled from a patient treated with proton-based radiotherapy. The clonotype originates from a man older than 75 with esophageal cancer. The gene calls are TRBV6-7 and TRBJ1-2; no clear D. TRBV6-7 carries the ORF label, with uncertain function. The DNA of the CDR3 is TGTGCCAGCAGGCTAGAAAACTATGGCTACACCTTC. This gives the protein CASRLENYGYTF.